Here is one T cell receptor beta chain with its context. Its matching antigen is unknown. This CDR3 has 12 residues. Germline V gene lookup returns CDR1 LNHDA and CDR2 SQIVND (reference sequence). Trimming removed 0 bases at V and 5 bases at J, with 4 bases between. This sample was included in a study of cytomegalovirus exposure and HLA in healthy donors. Whole-study context: Researchers found that approximately 80% of over 350 genotyped donors fell within the Caucasian-associated ancestry cluster. Whole-study results and caveats: The majority of CMV-associated TCR beta chains were reported as apparently HLA-restricted in a later analysis. A likely sequencing artifact accounted for one observed cluster of highly shared sequence variants.

The donors gave bone marrow, and they were healthy. Primers for the PCR totalled 60 Vbeta and 13 Jbeta. Libraries were prepared by immunoSEQ multiplex PCR; TCRdb keeps only in-frame clonotypes and omits some of them. The sample holds 150,000 to 200,000 clones, 75% seen once. The TCR comes from a male donor in good health and CMV-seronegative. Input material: PBMCs. J is TRBJ2-5 and V is TRBV19; no firm D call. Here the CDR3 reads CASSIDQETQYF. The CDR3 DNA reads TGTGCCAGTAGTATAGATCAGGAGACCCAGTACTTC. Drawing the rest from reference TRBV19 and TRBJ2-5, the complete variable domain is DGGITQSPKYLFRKEGQNVTLSCEQNLNHDAMYWYRQDPGQGLRLIYYSQIVNDFQKGDIAEGYSVSREKKESFPLTVTSAQKNPTAFYLCASSIDQETQYFGPGTRLLVL.